The rows below give T cell receptor beta chains drawn from one sample of a study of T cells in Graves' hyperthyroidism and ophthalmopathy. MiXCR was run by TCRdb on the multiplex PCR reads, yielding one entry per CDR3 protein. The sample includes 350,000 to 450,000 distinct CDR3 sequences, more than 11% of them seen just once. The sample taken for sequencing was blood. Receptor source: a woman aged 55-75 years with Graves' hyperthyroidism. Each CDR3 is given with its conserved first and last residue. Some rows mark clone size as missing; the rest say once, few, many or name a class of expanded clone.

TRBV6-1	14	many	TRBJ2-7	CASSEAAGEYEQYF
TRBV20-1	12	many	TRBJ2-3	CSAGQPTDTQYF
TRBV28	12	many	TRBJ1-2	CASSLARRGYTF
TRBV7-9	15	many	TRBJ2-7	CASSSWTDNPYEQYF
TRBV27	11	NA	TRBJ1-4	CASKFGEKLFF
TRBV2	15	many	TRBJ1-5	CASSVDRGGNQPQHF
TRBV20-1	15	NA	TRBJ1-4	CSAPSPRGANEKLFF
TRBV27	13	few	TRBJ2-4	CASRGLGKNIQYF
TRBV2	14	many	TRBJ2-7	CASTVLAGDYEQYF
TRBV6-1	13	NA	TRBJ1-2	CATPMEGAAGYTF
TRBV5-1	15	NA	TRBJ2-5	CASSDSGRRSETQYF
TRBV6-5	16	few	TRBJ2-7	CASSYSGTSGFYEQYF
TRBV7-6	18	few	TRBJ2-1	CASSLTGGDLSSYNEQFF
TRBV5-6	16	NA	TRBJ1-2	CASSLLGEVGLSGYTF
TRBV12-3/TRBV12-4	18	NA	TRBJ2-1	CASSFRLAGAFLLNEQFF
TRBV28	12	few	TRBJ1-1	CASRFPRGLAFF
TRBV24-1	15	few	TRBJ2-2	CATSDPGSVTGELFF
TRBV6-5	12	NA	TRBJ1-1	CASSYDWTEAFF
TRBV12-3/TRBV12-4	15	many	TRBJ2-1	CASSFWREGNNEQFF
TRBV5-1	15	many	TRBJ2-1	CASSLGSGYYNEQFF
TRBV4-1	17	NA	TRBJ2-6	CASSQDPGGSGANVLTF
TRBV29-1	13	many	TRBJ2-7	CSVEGTSFGEQYF
TRBV10-1	15	many	TRBJ2-1	CASSDPNSGRNEQFF
TRBV30	13	many	TRBJ1-5	CAWSEDGYQPQHF
TRBV28	13	many	TRBJ2-7	CASSSTAPREQYF
TRBV11-1	13	many	TRBJ1-2	CASGGQAGVGYTF
TRBV20-1	13	NA	TRBJ1-3	CSAGGRGRDTIYF
TRBV12-3/TRBV12-4	13	few	TRBJ2-2	CASSWGATGELFF
TRBV3-1	12	many	TRBJ2-3	CASSQDTDTQYF
TRBV19	15	many	TRBJ1-5	CASRRQGARSQPQHF
TRBV30	13	many	TRBJ2-3	CAWSTAGGDTQYF
TRBV30	13	many	TRBJ1-2	CAIEAGRQGGYTF
TRBV27	16	NA	TRBJ1-5	CASRSSTGGGNQPQHF
TRBV3-1	14	many	TRBJ2-1	CASKPGPGRNEQFF
TRBV29-1	13	NA	TRBJ1-5	CSVARGPNQPQHF
TRBV20-1	15	many	TRBJ2-7	CSARGTGGFFYEQYF
TRBV2	14	many	TRBJ2-5	CASSEAPWQETQYF
TRBV29-1	14	NA	TRBJ2-7	CSVISGTPWFEQYF
TRBV20-1	14	many	TRBJ2-3	CSARDGGFTDTQYF
TRBV7-2	15	many	TRBJ2-1	CASSFSGRADNEQFF
TRBV20-1	14	once	TRBJ2-5	CSARGLAGGQTQYF
TRBV12-3/TRBV12-4	16	few	TRBJ1-6	CASSTERSSYNSPLHF
TRBV19	13	few	TRBJ1-2	CASKRTLRYGYTF
TRBV20-1	17	many	TRBJ2-4	CSARDLPSGRAQDIQYF
TRBV5-6	17	NA	TRBJ1-2	CASSSGGEDRVGYGYTF
TRBV12-3/TRBV12-4	14	many	TRBJ1-1	CASSFSVKNTEAFF